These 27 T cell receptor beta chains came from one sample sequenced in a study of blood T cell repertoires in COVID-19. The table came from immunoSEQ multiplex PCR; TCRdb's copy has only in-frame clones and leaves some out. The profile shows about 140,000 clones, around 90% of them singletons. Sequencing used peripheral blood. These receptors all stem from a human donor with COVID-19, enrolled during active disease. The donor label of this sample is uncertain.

CDR3 nucleotides: TGTGCCAGCAGATACGAGGGAACCGGGGAGCTGTTTTTT. Encoded protein: CASRYEGTGELFF. The genes are TRBV6-5 and TRBJ2-2, with D maybe TRBD2 (5 bases). V gave up 6 bases and J gave up 5 bases, with 10 bases separating them. The CDR3 length is 13 residues. Germline CDR1 MNHEY, CDR2 SVGAGI.

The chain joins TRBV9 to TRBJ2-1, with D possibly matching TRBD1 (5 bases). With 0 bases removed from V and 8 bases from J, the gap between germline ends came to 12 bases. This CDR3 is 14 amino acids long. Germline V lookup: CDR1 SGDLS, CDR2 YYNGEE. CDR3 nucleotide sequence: TGTGCCAGCAGCGTAGAGGGTTGGGGCGATGAGCAGTTCTTC. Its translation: CASSVEGWGDEQFF.

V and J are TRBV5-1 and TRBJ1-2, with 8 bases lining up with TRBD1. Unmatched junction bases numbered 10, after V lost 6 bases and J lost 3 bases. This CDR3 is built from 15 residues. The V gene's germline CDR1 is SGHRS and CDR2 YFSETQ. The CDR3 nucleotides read TGCGCCAGCACCTCAGGACAGGGCGGTGACTATGGCTACACCTTC. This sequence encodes CASTSGQGGDYGYTF. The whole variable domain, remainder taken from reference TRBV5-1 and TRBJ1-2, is KAGVTQTPRYLIKTRGQQVTLSCSPISGHRSVSWYQQTPGQGLQFLFEYFSETQRNKGNFPGRFSGRQFSNSRSEMNVSTLELGDSALYLCASTSGQGGDYGYTFGSGTRLTVV.

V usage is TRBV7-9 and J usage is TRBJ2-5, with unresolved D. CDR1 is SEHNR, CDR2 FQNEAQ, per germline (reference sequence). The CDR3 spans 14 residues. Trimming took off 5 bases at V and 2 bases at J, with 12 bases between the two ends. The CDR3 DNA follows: TGTGCCAGCAGCGGATGGCGGAATCAAGAGACCCAGTACTTC. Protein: CASSGWRNQETQYF.

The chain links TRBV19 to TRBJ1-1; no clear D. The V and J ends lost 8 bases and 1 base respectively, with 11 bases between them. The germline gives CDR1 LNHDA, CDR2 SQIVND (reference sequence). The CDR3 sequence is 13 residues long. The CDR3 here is CASRWRENTEAFF. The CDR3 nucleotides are TGTGCCAGTCGGTGGCGGGAGAACACTGAAGCTTTCTTT.

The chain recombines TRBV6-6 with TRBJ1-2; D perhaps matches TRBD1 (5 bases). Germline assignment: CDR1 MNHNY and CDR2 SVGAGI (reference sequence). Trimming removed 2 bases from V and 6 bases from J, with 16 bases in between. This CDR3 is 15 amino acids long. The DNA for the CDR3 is TGTGCCAGCAGTTACGCTTCAGGGCTCCCCAATGGCTACACCTTC. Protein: CASSYASGLPNGYTF.

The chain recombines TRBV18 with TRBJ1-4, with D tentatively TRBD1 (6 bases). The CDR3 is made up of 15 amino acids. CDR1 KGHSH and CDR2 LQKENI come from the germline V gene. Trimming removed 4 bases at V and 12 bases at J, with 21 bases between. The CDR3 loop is CASSLIRDTTEELFF. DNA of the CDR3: TGTGCCAGCTCACTGATCCGGGACACGACCGAAGAACTGTTTTTT. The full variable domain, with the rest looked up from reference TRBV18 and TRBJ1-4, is NAGVMQNPRHLVRRRGQEARLRCSPMKGHSHVYWYRQLPEEGLKFMVYLQKENIIDESGMPKERFSAEFPKEGPSILRIQQVVRGDSAAYFCASSLIRDTTEELFFGSGTQLSVL.

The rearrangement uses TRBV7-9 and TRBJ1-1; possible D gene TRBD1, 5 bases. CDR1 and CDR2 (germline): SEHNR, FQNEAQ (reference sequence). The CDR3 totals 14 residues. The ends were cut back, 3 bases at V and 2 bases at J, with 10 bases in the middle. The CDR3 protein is CASSLGLSNTEAFF. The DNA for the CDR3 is TGTGCCAGCAGCTTGGGACTGTCAAACACTGAAGCTTTCTTT. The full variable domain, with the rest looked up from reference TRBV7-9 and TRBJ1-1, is DTGVSQNPRHKITKRGQNVTFRCDPISEHNRLYWYRQTLGQGPEFLTYFQNEAQLEKSRLLSDRFSAERPKGSFSTLEIQRTEQGDSAMYLCASSLGLSNTEAFFGQGTRLTVV.

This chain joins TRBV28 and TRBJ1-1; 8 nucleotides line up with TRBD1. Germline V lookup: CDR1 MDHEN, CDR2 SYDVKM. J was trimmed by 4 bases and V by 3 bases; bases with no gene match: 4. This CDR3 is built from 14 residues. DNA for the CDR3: TGTGCCAGCAGTTTTCGGACAGGGACCACTGAAGCTTTCTTT. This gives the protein CASSFRTGTTEAFF.

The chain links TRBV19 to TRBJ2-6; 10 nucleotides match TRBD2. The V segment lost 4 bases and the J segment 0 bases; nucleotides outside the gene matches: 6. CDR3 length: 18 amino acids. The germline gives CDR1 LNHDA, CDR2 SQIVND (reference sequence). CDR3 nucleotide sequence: TGTGCCAGTAGTACCTTAGCGGGGGGCAACTCTGGGGCCAACGTCCTGACTTTC. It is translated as CASSTLAGGNSGANVLTF. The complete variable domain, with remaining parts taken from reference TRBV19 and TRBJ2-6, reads DGGITQSPKYLFRKEGQNVTLSCEQNLNHDAMYWYRQDPGQGLRLIYYSQIVNDFQKGDIAEGYSVSREKKESFPLTVTSAQKNPTAFYLCASSTLAGGNSGANVLTFGAGSRLTVL.

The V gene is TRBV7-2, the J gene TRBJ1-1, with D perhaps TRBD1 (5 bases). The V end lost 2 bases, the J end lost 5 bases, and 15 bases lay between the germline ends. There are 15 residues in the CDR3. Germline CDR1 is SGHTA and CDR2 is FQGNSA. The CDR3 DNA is TGTGCCAGCAGCTTACCCCCGGGGGTAGGTACTGAAGCTTTCTTT. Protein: CASSLPPGVGTEAFF. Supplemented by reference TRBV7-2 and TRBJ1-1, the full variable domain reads GAGVSQSPSNKVTEKGKDVELRCDPISGHTALYWYRQSLGQGLEFLIYFQGNSAPDKSGLPSDRFSAERTGGSVSTLTIQRTQQEDSAVYLCASSLPPGVGTEAFFGQGTRLTVV.

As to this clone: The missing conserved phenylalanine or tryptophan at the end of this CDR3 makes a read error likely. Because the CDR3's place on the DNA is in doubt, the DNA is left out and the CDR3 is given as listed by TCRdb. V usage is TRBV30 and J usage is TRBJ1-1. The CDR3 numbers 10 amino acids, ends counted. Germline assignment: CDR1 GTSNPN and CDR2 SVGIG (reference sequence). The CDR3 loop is CAWSVLPGPG.

CDR3 protein: CASSQRPTPTSRRLFF. Here the CDR3 DNA reads TGTGCCAGCAGCCAACGCCCGACCCCTACAAGCAGGCGGCTGTTTTTT. The chain joins TRBV4-2 to TRBJ2-2; the D is unclear. The CDR3 runs to 16 residues. V was shortened by 2 bases and J by 13 bases, with 23 bases between the two germline ends. Germline CDR1 and CDR2: LGHNA and YNFKEQ.

The CDR3 DNA reads as TGTGCCAGCTCACCCCAACAGGAGGGCTACGAGCAGTACTTC. It is translated as CASSPQQEGYEQYF. The V and J genes are TRBV18 and TRBJ2-7; TRBD2 might be the D (6 bases). Germline V gene lookup returns CDR1 KGHSH and CDR2 LQKENI. Trimming removed 3 bases from V and 3 bases from J, with 12 bases in between. There are 14 residues in the CDR3.

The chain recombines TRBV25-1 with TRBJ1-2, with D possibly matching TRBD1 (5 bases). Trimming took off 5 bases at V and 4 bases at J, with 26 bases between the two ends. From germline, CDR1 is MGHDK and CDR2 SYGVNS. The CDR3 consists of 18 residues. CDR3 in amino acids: CASSSPSGFTGGTYGYTF. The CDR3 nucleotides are TGTGCCAGCAGTTCCCCTTCAGGGTTCACAGGAGGGACCTATGGCTACACCTTC.

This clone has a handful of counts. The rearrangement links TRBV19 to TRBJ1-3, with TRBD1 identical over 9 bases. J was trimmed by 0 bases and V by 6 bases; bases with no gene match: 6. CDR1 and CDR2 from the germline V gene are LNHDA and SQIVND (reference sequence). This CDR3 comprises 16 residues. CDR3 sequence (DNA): TGTGCCAGTAGCGGGACAGGGATGATCTCTGGAAACACCATATATTTT. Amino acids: CASSGTGMISGNTIYF.

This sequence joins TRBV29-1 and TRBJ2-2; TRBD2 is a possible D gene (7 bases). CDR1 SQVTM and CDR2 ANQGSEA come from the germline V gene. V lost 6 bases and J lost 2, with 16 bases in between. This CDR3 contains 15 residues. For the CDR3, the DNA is TGCAGCGTGACGCCGGGGGGCTCCAACACCGGGGAGCTGTTTTTT. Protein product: CSVTPGGSNTGELFF.

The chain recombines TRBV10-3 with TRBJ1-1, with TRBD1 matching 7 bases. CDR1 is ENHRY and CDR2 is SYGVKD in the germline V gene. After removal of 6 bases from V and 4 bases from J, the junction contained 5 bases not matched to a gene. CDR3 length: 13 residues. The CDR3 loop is CAIRSGGSTEAFF. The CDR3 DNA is TGTGCCATCAGGTCAGGGGGGAGCACTGAAGCTTTCTTT.

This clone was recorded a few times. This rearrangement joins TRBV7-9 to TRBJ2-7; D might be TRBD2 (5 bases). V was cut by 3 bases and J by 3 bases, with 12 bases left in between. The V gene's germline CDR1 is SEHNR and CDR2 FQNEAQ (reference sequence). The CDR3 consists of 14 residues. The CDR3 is CASSLTPGNYEQYF. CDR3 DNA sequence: TGTGCCAGCAGCTTGACCCCGGGGAACTACGAGCAGTACTTC.

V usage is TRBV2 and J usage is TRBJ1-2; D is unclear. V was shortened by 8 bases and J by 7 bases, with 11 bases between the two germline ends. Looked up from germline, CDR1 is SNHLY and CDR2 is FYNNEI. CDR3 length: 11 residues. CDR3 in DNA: TGTGCCAGCGGGATCGCGGGTGGCTACACCTTC. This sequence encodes CASGIAGGYTF.

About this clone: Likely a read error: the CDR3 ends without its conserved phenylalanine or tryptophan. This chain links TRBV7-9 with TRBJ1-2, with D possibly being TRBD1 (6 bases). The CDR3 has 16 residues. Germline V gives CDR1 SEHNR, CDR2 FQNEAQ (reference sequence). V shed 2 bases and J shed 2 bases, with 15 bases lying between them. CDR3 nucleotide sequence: TGTGCCAGCAGCTTACATGGACAGCCGGGCAACTATGGCTACACCCTC. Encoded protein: CASSLHGQPGNYGYTL.

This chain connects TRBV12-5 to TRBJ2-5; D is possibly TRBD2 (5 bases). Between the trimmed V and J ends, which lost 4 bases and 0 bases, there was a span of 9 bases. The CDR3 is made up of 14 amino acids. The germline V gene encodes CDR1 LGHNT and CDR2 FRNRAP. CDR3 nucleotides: TGTGCTAGTGGTTCCCGAGCGGACCAAGAGACCCAGTACTTC. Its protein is CASGSRADQETQYF.

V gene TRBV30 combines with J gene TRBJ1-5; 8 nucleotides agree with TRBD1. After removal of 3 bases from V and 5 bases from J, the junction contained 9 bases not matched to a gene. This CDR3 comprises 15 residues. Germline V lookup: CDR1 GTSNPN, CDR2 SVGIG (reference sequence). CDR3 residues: CAWSAQGDRHQPQHF. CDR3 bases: TGTGCCTGGAGCGCACAGGGGGATAGGCATCAGCCCCAGCATTTT.

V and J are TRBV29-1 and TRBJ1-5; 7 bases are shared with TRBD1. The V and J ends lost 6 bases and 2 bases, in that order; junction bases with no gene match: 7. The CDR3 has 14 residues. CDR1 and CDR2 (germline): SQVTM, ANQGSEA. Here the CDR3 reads CSVSRGPGNQPQHF. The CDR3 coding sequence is TGCAGCGTGAGTAGGGGGCCTGGCAATCAGCCCCAGCATTTT.

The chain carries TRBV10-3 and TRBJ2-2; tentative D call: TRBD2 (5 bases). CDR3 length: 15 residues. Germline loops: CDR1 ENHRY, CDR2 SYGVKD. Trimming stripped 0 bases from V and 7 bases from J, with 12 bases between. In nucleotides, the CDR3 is TGTGCCATCAGTGAGTCGCCCGGGAATTACGGGGAGCTGTTTTTT. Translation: CAISESPGNYGELFF.

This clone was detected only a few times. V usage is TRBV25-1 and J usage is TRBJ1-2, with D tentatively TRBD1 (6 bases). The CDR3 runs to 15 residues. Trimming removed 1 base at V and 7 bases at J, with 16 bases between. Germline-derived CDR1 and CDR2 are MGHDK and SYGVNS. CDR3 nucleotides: TGTGCCAGCAGTGAATTACAGGGCAGGGGTGGTGGCTACACCTTC. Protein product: CASSELQGRGGGYTF.

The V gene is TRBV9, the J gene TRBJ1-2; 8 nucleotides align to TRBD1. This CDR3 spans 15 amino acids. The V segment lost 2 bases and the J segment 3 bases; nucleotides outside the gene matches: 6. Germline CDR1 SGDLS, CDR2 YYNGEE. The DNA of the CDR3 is TGTGCCAGCAGCGTCCAGGGGGCGGCTTACTATGGCTACACCTTC. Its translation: CASSVQGAAYYGYTF.